This record looks at one T cell receptor beta chain sequence and its context. This entry belongs to a study of shared clonotypes between healthy human individuals. Looking at the study overall: The people who gave samples were two women and a few men aged 18 to 49.

In germline, CDR1 is ENHRY, CDR2 SYGVKD. The V end lost 6 bases, the J end lost 2 bases, and 12 bases lay between the germline ends. There are 14 residues in the CDR3. Sequencing used immunoSEQ multiplex PCR; TCRdb keeps in-frame clones, though not all of them. The sample carries a few hundred thousand clones, roughly four fifths recorded once. This TCR was sampled from a woman aged 40 to 50 in good health. Some clones in this sample may be carry-over from other donors' samples. The chain employs TRBV10-3 and TRBJ2-3; D may be TRBD1 or TRBD2 (5 bases each). Source material: PBMCs. The DNA for the CDR3 is TGTGCCATCAGGTTGAGGGGCTACACAGATACGCAGTATTTT. This gives the protein CAIRLRGYTDTQYF.